The rows below give T cell receptor beta chains drawn from one sample of a study of blood T cell repertoires in COVID-19. Sequenced by immunoSEQ multiplex PCR; TCRdb stores in-frame clones only, minus some. In the table there are a few hundred thousand clones, about nine tenths of which are singletons. Specimen: PBMCs or T cells enriched from blood (not recorded which). These receptors were taken from a woman between 40 and 55 years old who had recovered from COVID-19. CDR3s include the opening cysteine and the closing phenylalanine or tryptophan. The order of the fields is D gene, J gene, V gene, clone size, CDR3 DNA, CDR3 protein. A D gene is named only where the DNA matches it firmly. Size values are once, few and many counts, or a class for expanded clones, and some rows have none.

d_call: TRBD2
j_call: TRBJ2-7
v_call: TRBV5-1
clone_size: .
cdr3_nt: TGCGCCAGCAGCTTGGGGGGACTAGCGGTTTTTTACGAGCAGTACTTC
cdr3_aa: CASSLGGLAVFYEQYF

d_call: .
j_call: TRBJ2-7
v_call: TRBV7-9
clone_size: .
cdr3_nt: TGTGCCAGCAGCTTAGTCGACAGCAACCTCCTCAACTACGAGCAGTACTTC
cdr3_aa: CASSLVDSNLLNYEQYF

d_call: TRBD1
j_call: TRBJ2-5
v_call: TRBV6-2/TRBV6-3
clone_size: once
cdr3_nt: TGTGCCAGCAGTTACTCTCCGGGACAGGGGCTGTTTGAGACCCAGTACTTC
cdr3_aa: CASSYSPGQGLFETQYF

d_call: TRBD2
j_call: TRBJ2-1
v_call: TRBV29-1
clone_size: .
cdr3_nt: TGCAGCGTCCTGGGACTAGCGCGGGGTTATGAGCAGTTCTTC
cdr3_aa: CSVLGLARGYEQFF

d_call: .
j_call: TRBJ2-3
v_call: TRBV19
clone_size: .
cdr3_nt: TGTGCCAGTAGTTCCCTGCGCTTACCCACAGATACGCAGTATTTT
cdr3_aa: CASSSLRLPTDTQYF

d_call: .
j_call: TRBJ2-3
v_call: TRBV7-9
clone_size: .
cdr3_nt: TGTGCCAGCAGCTTACGTGCGAATACGCAGTATTTT
cdr3_aa: CASSLRANTQYF

d_call: TRBD2
j_call: TRBJ2-7
v_call: TRBV28
clone_size: once
cdr3_nt: TGTGCCAGCAGTTTGGACGAACGGACCGGGACTAGCGGGGGTTACGAGCAGTACTTC
cdr3_aa: CASSLDERTGTSGGYEQYF

d_call: TRBD1
j_call: TRBJ2-1
v_call: TRBV29-1
clone_size: .
cdr3_nt: TGCAGCGTTGAAGAAGGGAGACAGGGTGATGAGCAGTTCTTC
cdr3_aa: CSVEEGRQGDEQFF

d_call: TRBD2
j_call: TRBJ2-1
v_call: TRBV9
clone_size: .
cdr3_nt: TGTGCCAGCAGCGTAGTGGGGACTAGCTTACGGGGTGAGCAGTTCTTC
cdr3_aa: CASSVVGTSLRGEQFF

d_call: TRBD1
j_call: TRBJ2-2
v_call: TRBV4-1
clone_size: .
cdr3_nt: TGCGCCAGCAGCCAAGAGGGACAGGGTTCGAACACCGGGGAGCTGTTTTTT
cdr3_aa: CASSQEGQGSNTGELFF

d_call: .
j_call: TRBJ2-7
v_call: TRBV7-9
clone_size: .
cdr3_nt: TGTGCCAGCAGCCTCAGATATTACGAGCAGTACTTC
cdr3_aa: CASSLRYYEQYF

d_call: .
j_call: TRBJ2-2
v_call: TRBV5-5
clone_size: .
cdr3_nt: TGTGCCAGCAGCCGACCGGGCCCCGCCGGGGCCGGGGAGCTGTTTTTT
cdr3_aa: CASSRPGPAGAGELFF

d_call: .
j_call: TRBJ1-2
v_call: TRBV2
clone_size: .
cdr3_nt: TGTGCCAGCAGTGGAGGACACCTCGGTTGGGGCTACACCTTC
cdr3_aa: CASSGGHLGWGYTF

d_call: .
j_call: TRBJ1-5
v_call: TRBV15
clone_size: once
cdr3_nt: TGTGCCACCAGCAGAGACAGGCGCCCGGGCAATCAGCCCCAGCATTTT
cdr3_aa: CATSRDRRPGNQPQHF

d_call: .
j_call: TRBJ2-7
v_call: TRBV18
clone_size: .
cdr3_nt: TGTGCCAGCTCCCAGGATCTAGCGAATATGGGTGAGCAGTACTTC
cdr3_aa: CASSQDLANMGEQYF

d_call: .
j_call: TRBJ2-1
v_call: TRBV12-3/TRBV12-4
clone_size: .
cdr3_nt: TGTGCCAGCAGTTTGACAGTCTACAATGAGCAGTTCTTC
cdr3_aa: CASSLTVYNEQFF

d_call: .
j_call: TRBJ2-3
v_call: TRBV9
clone_size: .
cdr3_nt: TGTGCCAGCAGCCCTGGGGGGGGGCCAGATACGCAGTATTTT
cdr3_aa: CASSPGGGPDTQYF

d_call: TRBD1
j_call: TRBJ2-7
v_call: TRBV6-5
clone_size: .
cdr3_nt: TGTGCCAGCAGAATGGGACAGACGCCCTACGAGCAGTACTTC
cdr3_aa: CASRMGQTPYEQYF

d_call: .
j_call: TRBJ1-1
v_call: TRBV19
clone_size: once
cdr3_nt: TGTGCCAGTAGTATAGCCGGGGACACTGAAGCTTTCTTT
cdr3_aa: CASSIAGDTEAFF

d_call: TRBD2
j_call: TRBJ2-7
v_call: TRBV19
clone_size: .
cdr3_nt: TGTGCCAGTAGTATACTAGCGGGGGAGCAGTACTTC
cdr3_aa: CASSILAGEQYF

d_call: .
j_call: TRBJ2-1
v_call: TRBV28
clone_size: .
cdr3_nt: TGTGCCAGCAGCTCAGGGGGGATGTACAATGAGCAGTTCTTC
cdr3_aa: CASSSGGMYNEQFF

d_call: .
j_call: TRBJ1-2
v_call: TRBV27
clone_size: .
cdr3_nt: TGTGCCAGCAGTTTCAGGGGAGCTAACTATGGCTACACCTTC
cdr3_aa: CASSFRGANYGYTF

d_call: .
j_call: TRBJ2-1
v_call: TRBV6-6
clone_size: .
cdr3_nt: TGTGCCAGCAGTTACTCGACAGTGTACAATGAGCAGTTCTTC
cdr3_aa: CASSYSTVYNEQFF

d_call: TRBD1
j_call: TRBJ1-6
v_call: TRBV28
clone_size: .
cdr3_nt: TGTGCCAGCAGTTGGACAGGGTTTGATTCACCCCTCCACTTT
cdr3_aa: CASSWTGFDSPLHF

d_call: .
j_call: TRBJ2-7
v_call: TRBV24-1
clone_size: .
cdr3_nt: TGTGCCACCAGTGATTTTCACGGCTACGAGCAGTACTTC
cdr3_aa: CATSDFHGYEQYF

d_call: .
j_call: TRBJ2-7
v_call: TRBV21-1
clone_size: .
cdr3_nt: TGTGCCAGCAGCAAAGCCAAACTCCGGGACAGGGGGGCGGGAGGCCCGGGAGAGCAGTACTTC
cdr3_aa: CASSKAKLRDRGAGGPGEQYF

d_call: .
j_call: TRBJ1-1
v_call: TRBV29-1
clone_size: .
cdr3_nt: TGCAGCGTCGGTAAACAGGGAAGGAACACTGAAGCTTTCTTT
cdr3_aa: CSVGKQGRNTEAFF

d_call: .
j_call: TRBJ2-1
v_call: TRBV19
clone_size: .
cdr3_nt: TGTGCCAGTAGCGTTCTAGCGATAGTGGGGAATGAGCAGTTCTTC
cdr3_aa: CASSVLAIVGNEQFF

d_call: TRBD1
j_call: TRBJ1-2
v_call: TRBV12-3/TRBV12-4
clone_size: .
cdr3_nt: TGTGCCAGCACCGTGGGACAGGCCGATGGCTACACCTTC
cdr3_aa: CASTVGQADGYTF